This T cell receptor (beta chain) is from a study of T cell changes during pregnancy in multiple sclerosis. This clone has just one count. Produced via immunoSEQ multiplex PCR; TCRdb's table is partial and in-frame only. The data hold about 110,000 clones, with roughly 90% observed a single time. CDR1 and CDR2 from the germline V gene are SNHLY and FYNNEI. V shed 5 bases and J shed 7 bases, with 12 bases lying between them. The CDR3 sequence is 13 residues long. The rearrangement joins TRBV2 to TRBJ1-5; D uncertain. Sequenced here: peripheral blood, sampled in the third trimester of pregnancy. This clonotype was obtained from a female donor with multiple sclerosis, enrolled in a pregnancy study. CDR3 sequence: CASSITEEQPQHF. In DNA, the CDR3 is TGTGCCAGCAGTATCACAGAAGAACAGCCCCAGCATTTT.